This TCR beta chain was found in a study of beta chain features in type 1 diabetes. Study-level background: Similarity in age, gender and cell yields was seen between patients and healthy donors.

Study findings and constraints: Researchers cautioned that cDNA sequencing could over-represent cells with high TCR expression. For patients and controls alike, PCR might favor shorter templates to the same degree. When Type 1 diabetes patients were examined, their TCRB CDR3s proved moderately but significantly shorter in all four CD4+ subsets.

Over 95% purity was reached by all sorted populations. Expressed TCRB transcripts got sequenced, as all isolated RNA was reverse transcribed. Generated by immunoSEQ multiplex PCR, the TCRdb table keeps only in-frame clones and is missing some. The sample has roughly 150,000 clones, just over 8% seen once. Comments on this clone: Its antigen is currently unknown.

The CDR3 has 14 amino acids. V shed 5 bases and J shed 5 bases, with 15 bases lying between them. Looked up from germline, CDR1 is SGHAT and CDR2 is FQNNGV. Source material: central memory CD4+ T cells from blood. The receptor comes from a woman aged 18-29 years with type 1 diabetes. This chain uses TRBV11-2 with TRBJ2-5; D may be TRBD2 (6 bases). This CDR3 reads CASSPGTALETQYF. CDR3 in DNA: TGTGCCAGCAGCCCCGGGACTGCCTTGGAGACCCAGTACTTC.